This T cell receptor (beta chain) was retrieved from a study of T cell responses to AZD1222 COVID-19 vaccine (dated by TCRdb to about 2021). The study in broad terms: AZD1222 recipients whose second dose came at about 4 weeks and those whose second dose came at about 12 weeks were combined into one group, since spike-specific TCR depth and breadth did not differ between the two schedules. Enrollment into the trials was organized by age into subgroups of 18-55, 56-69 and 70-plus years, and those subgroups contained roughly 150, 30 and 60 TCR-sequenced participants, respectively. TCR sequencing covered 233 trial participants: approximately 200 given two doses of AZD1222 and approximately 26 given two doses of MenACWY control vaccine.

The time point label corresponds to: baseline before first vaccination. Vaccinee samples came from UK trials COV001 and COV002, including a single-blind randomized controlled phase 2/3 trial of AZD1222 (ChAdOx1 nCoV-19) in healthy adults. For TCRbeta chain sequencing, PBMC samples were collected from trial participants at day 0 and at day 28 after the second dose. V is pared back by 0 bases and J by 3 bases, with 11 bases lying between the germline termini. According to the germline V gene, CDR1 reads SGHDN and CDR2 reads FVKESK. The CDR3 goes from the cysteine to the phenylalanine over 15 residues. The CDR3 DNA has 45 bases and is translated from base 1. This clone was seen a single time. What this receptor recognizes is not known. No base quality information exists; no much larger clone differs at one position. The study at large found these results: Conclusions about previously exposed vaccinees are limited because only a handful of AZD1222 recipients were SARS-CoV-2 seropositive at baseline. Because no day 14 peak-response samples were available, the repertoires could be characterized only after the peak T cell response. The vaccine-associated CD4 TCRs covered the entire spike protein, and the dominant responses fell in regions 160-218 and 743-854. The 56-69-year group was small, and its depth increase did not reach significance, likely because of low power. Participants were mostly white British and included more females than males, and it was suggested by the authors that clonal diversity may have been underestimated. Reportedly, close to half of the unique spike-specific TCRs recognized epitopes lying outside the regions that are mutated in the B.1.351 and B.1.1.7 variants. Spike-specific TCR breadth and depth rose significantly after two AZD1222 doses compared with day 0 and with MenACWY recipients.

The CDR3 regions of human TCRbeta chains were analyzed by immunosequencing. Processing in the source paper ran as follows. TCRs in the repertoires were compared against a reference library of SARS-CoV-2-specific TCRs that had been generated with the MIRA antigen-specificity platform. Breadth was defined as the fraction of unique TCRs that were SARS-CoV-2-associated, and depth was defined as the fraction of total T cells that were SARS-CoV-2-associated. Using the MIRA data, each spike-specific TCR was assigned both to the spike region to which the TCR was reactive and to a CD4 or CD8 class. Log10-transformed breadth and depth values were compared by one-way ANOVA with Sidak's multiple comparisons tests. Here the immuneACCESS table is served through TCRdb, limited to in-frame sequences with V and J called. Missing clones are a known gap in these copies; in checked studies unresolved V genes cover under half, and the rest lacks a known reason. V, J and clone size are taken as reported in that table, and D and trimming were inferred from the DNA itself. The sample table shows roughly 170,000 clones, and about nine tenths are seen once. The ten largest account for less than 3% of the sample.

The sequence came from an adult in good health. This sequence uses TRBV14 and TRBJ1-2; perhaps TRBD1 is the D gene, with 5 bases matching. The input for sequencing was peripheral blood, taken on day 0 of AZD1222 vaccination. The DNA sequence is as follows: TGTGCCAGCAGCCAAGAAACCGGGGGATACTATGGCTACACCTTC. It is translated as CASSQETGGYYGYTF.